One and the same sample provided the 8 T cell receptor beta chains below, sequenced in a study of shared clonotypes between healthy human individuals. The protocol was immunoSEQ multiplex PCR, while the TCRdb copy is restricted to in-frame clones and leaves out a portion. The sample holds about 500,000 clones, 75% to 80% seen once. Material: PBMCs. All receptors come from a middle-aged woman in good health. Some clones in this sample may be carry-over from other donors' samples.

As to this clone: Other DNA variants within this sample encode the same CDR3. This chain links TRBV13 with TRBJ2-5; 8 bases agree with TRBD1. V dropped 6 bases and J dropped 11; count of bases not matched to a gene: 14. Germline values: CDR1 PRHDT, CDR2 FYEKMQ (reference sequence). This CDR3 is built from 14 residues. CDR3 coding DNA: TGTGCCAGCAGTTCCCTGGACAGGGATTACGAACAGTACTTC. It translates to CASSSLDRDYEQYF.

This clone was counted a single time. A far bigger clonotype differs at one base, so this is likely a read error. This sample includes further DNA sequences coding for the same CDR3. The V and J genes are TRBV9 and TRBJ2-1; D tentatively fits TRBD1 or TRBD2 (6 bases each). CDR1 is SGDLS, CDR2 YYNGEE, per germline. The CDR3 covers 16 residues. The DNA for the CDR3 is TGTGCTAGCAGCGTAGGAGGGGGTTATCCCTACAATGAGCAGTTCTTC. This sequence encodes CASSVGGGYPYNEQFF.

This rearrangement joins TRBV5-5 to TRBJ2-3, with D possibly being TRBD1 or TRBD2 (5 bases each). V lost 0 bases and J lost 3, with 14 bases in between. The CDR3 spans 16 residues. Germline V gives CDR1 SGHKS, CDR2 YYEKEE (reference sequence). DNA for the CDR3: TGTGCCAGCAGCTTGGGGGGACGGCCTATAACAGATACGCAGTATTTT. It yields the protein CASSLGGRPITDTQYF.

The chain carries TRBV4-1 and TRBJ2-7, with D hard to call. Germline assignment: CDR1 MGHRA and CDR2 YSYEKL. The V gene lost 4 bases and the J gene lost 0 bases, with 10 bases spanning the gap. The CDR3 is 14 residues long. The CDR3 is CASSLGEHSYEQYF. In DNA form, the CDR3 reads TGCGCCAGCAGCCTGGGCGAACACTCCTACGAGCAGTACTTC.

The chain joins TRBV28 to TRBJ1-5; D not resolved. Germline values: CDR1 MDHEN, CDR2 SYDVKM. V was cut by 7 bases and J by 2 bases, with 15 bases left in between. The CDR3 spans 15 residues. CDR3: CASTGQRAGNQPQHF. DNA of the CDR3: TGTGCCAGCACGGGCCAGAGGGCTGGCAATCAGCCCCAGCATTTT.

The rearrangement uses TRBV2 and TRBJ2-3; 8 nucleotides match TRBD1. The J segment lost 5 bases and the V segment lost 4 bases, leaving 5 bases of the junction unmatched. The CDR3 is made up of 14 amino acids. Per the germline V gene, CDR1 is SNHLY and CDR2 is FYNNEI. The CDR3 here is CASSGQGAIDTQYF. As DNA, the CDR3 is TGTGCCAGCAGTGGGCAGGGGGCTATAGATACGCAGTATTTT.

The chain carries TRBV30 and TRBJ1-1, with D maybe TRBD1 (5 bases). The V end lost 3 bases, the J end lost 1 base, and 12 bases lay between the germline ends. CDR3 length: 14 amino acids. Germline lookup yields CDR1 GTSNPN and CDR2 SVGIG (reference sequence). As DNA, the CDR3 is TGTGCCTGGAGCATATGGGACGGGAACACTGAAGCTTTCTTT. Amino acid sequence: CAWSIWDGNTEAFF. Supplemented by reference TRBV30 and TRBJ1-1, the full variable domain reads SQTIHQWPATLVQPVGSPLSLECTVEGTSNPNLYWYRQAAGRGLQLLFYSVGIGQISSEVPQNLSASRPQDRQFILSSKKLLLSDSGFYLCAWSIWDGNTEAFFGQGTRLTVV.

This chain links TRBV19 with TRBJ2-7, with 8 positions matching TRBD1. J gave up 4 bases and V 8 bases, and 7 bases lay outside the gene matches. The CDR3 is 13 amino acids. Germline V gives CDR1 LNHDA, CDR2 SQIVND (reference sequence). The CDR3 coding sequence is TGTGCCAGTGGACAGGGAGCCTTTTACGAGCAGTACTTC. Translating gives CASGQGAFYEQYF.